What follows are 2 T cell receptor beta chains derived from one specimen sequenced in a study of T cell repertoires in cytomegalovirus infection. TCRdb re-called the reads through MiXCR, storing one row per CDR3 protein. Altogether roughly 720,000 distinct CDR3 sequences are present, roughly 35% being singletons, with the ten largest covering under 3.5%. Sequenced: PBMCs. These receptors originate from a human donor in good health (CMV status not recorded). Some clones in this sample may be carry-over from other donors' samples.

A note on this clonotype: One end of the junction varies from germline; a read error may be responsible. This rearrangement joins TRBV7-8 to TRBJ2-3; D ambiguous. Germline V lookup: CDR1 SGHVS, CDR2 FQNEAQ. This CDR3 has 14 amino acids. The CDR3 loop reads CASSPNLGTATHDF. DNA for the CDR3: TGTGCCAGCAGCCCGAACCTAGGTACAGCTACGCATGATTTT.

The rearrangement joins TRBV30 to TRBJ1-2, with D maybe TRBD1 (6 bases). This CDR3 is built from 11 residues. Germline assignment: CDR1 GTSNPN and CDR2 SVGIG (reference sequence). The CDR3 DNA follows: TGTGCGGGGGGCTTTAACTATGGCTACACCTTC. The encoded protein is CAGGFNYGYTF.